This is a list of T cell receptor beta chains from one sample in a study of shared clonotypes between healthy human individuals. Clones were sequenced by immunoSEQ multiplex PCR, and TCRdb holds only the in-frame ones, with some missing. This sample has about 2.4 million clones, with roughly 93% found just once. The material sequenced was naive CD4+ T cells from PBMCs. These receptor sequences come from a man aged 18 to 30 in good health. Some clones in this sample may be carry-over from other donors' samples. The CDR3 runs from the conserved cysteine through the conserved F or W. The order of the fields is D gene, V gene, J gene, clone size, CDR3 protein, CDR3 DNA. A D gene is named only where the DNA matches it firmly. Not all rows give a size; the values are once, few, many and, for expanded clones, a class.

d_call: NA; v_call: TRBV5-5; j_call: TRBJ2-7; clone_size: once; cdr3_aa: CASSFRPGTDAYEQYF; cdr3_nt: TGTGCCAGCAGCTTCCGACCCGGGACGGACGCCTACGAGCAGTACTTC
d_call: TRBD1; v_call: TRBV2; j_call: TRBJ1-2; clone_size: once; cdr3_aa: CASSGQGPYGYTF; cdr3_nt: TGTGCCAGCAGTGGACAGGGACCATATGGCTACACCTTC
d_call: TRBD1; v_call: TRBV15; j_call: TRBJ2-7; clone_size: NA; cdr3_aa: CATSIRQGAAYEQYF; cdr3_nt: TGTGCCACCAGCATCCGACAGGGGGCGGCCTACGAGCAGTACTTC
d_call: TRBD1; v_call: TRBV28; j_call: TRBJ1-1; clone_size: NA; cdr3_aa: CASSSPSGQGMKEAFF; cdr3_nt: TGTGCCAGCAGTTCCCCCTCAGGACAGGGAATGAAAGAAGCTTTCTTT
d_call: TRBD2; v_call: TRBV4-3; j_call: TRBJ2-1; clone_size: NA; cdr3_aa: CASSHSGRGYNEQFF; cdr3_nt: TGCGCCAGCAGCCACTCCGGGAGGGGGTACAATGAGCAGTTCTTC
d_call: NA; v_call: TRBV14; j_call: TRBJ2-7; clone_size: NA; cdr3_aa: CASSRRGGSNEQYF; cdr3_nt: TGTGCCAGCAGTCGCAGGGGAGGGAGTAACGAGCAGTACTTC
d_call: TRBD2; v_call: TRBV5-1; j_call: TRBJ2-2; clone_size: NA; cdr3_aa: CASSPQTSGNTGELFF; cdr3_nt: TGCGCCAGCAGCCCACAAACTAGCGGGAACACCGGGGAGCTGTTTTTT
d_call: NA; v_call: TRBV28; j_call: TRBJ1-4; clone_size: NA; cdr3_aa: CASSSVRTATNEKLFF; cdr3_nt: TGTGCCAGCAGTTCCGTCCGGACAGCAACTAATGAAAAACTGTTTTTT
d_call: TRBD1; v_call: TRBV5-1; j_call: TRBJ1-1; clone_size: few; cdr3_aa: CASSQVTGEAFF; cdr3_nt: TGCGCCAGCAGCCAGGTCACAGGGGAGGCTTTCTTT
d_call: TRBD2; v_call: TRBV14; j_call: TRBJ2-1; clone_size: NA; cdr3_aa: CASSQWGLVPRSEQFF; cdr3_nt: TGTGCCAGCAGCCAATGGGGACTAGTTCCGAGGAGTGAGCAGTTCTTC
d_call: TRBD2; v_call: TRBV19; j_call: TRBJ2-7; clone_size: NA; cdr3_aa: CASSIAQSGSGRKYEQYF; cdr3_nt: TGTGCCAGTAGTATAGCCCAGAGCGGTAGCGGGAGAAAGTACGAGCAGTACTTC
d_call: TRBD1; v_call: TRBV6-1; j_call: TRBJ1-1; clone_size: NA; cdr3_aa: CASRRTGDLNTEAFF; cdr3_nt: TGTGCCAGCAGGCGCACAGGGGACCTGAACACTGAAGCTTTCTTT
d_call: NA; v_call: TRBV9; j_call: TRBJ1-6; clone_size: NA; cdr3_aa: CASSVASADAYNSPLHF; cdr3_nt: TGTGCCAGCAGCGTAGCTTCAGCGGACGCCTATAATTCACCCCTCCACTTT
d_call: NA; v_call: TRBV28; j_call: TRBJ2-5; clone_size: once; cdr3_aa: CASSFLGRETQYF; cdr3_nt: TGTGCCAGCAGTTTTTTAGGTCGGGAGACCCAGTACTTC
d_call: NA; v_call: TRBV2; j_call: TRBJ2-7; clone_size: once; cdr3_aa: CASSLGVKPPTSPLSYEQYF; cdr3_nt: TGTGCCAGCAGTCTTGGAGTTAAGCCCCCCACTAGCCCTCTTTCGTACGAGCAGTACTTC
d_call: TRBD1; v_call: TRBV6-6; j_call: TRBJ2-7; clone_size: NA; cdr3_aa: CASSDRGSYEQYF; cdr3_nt: TGTGCCAGCAGTGACAGGGGCTCCTACGAGCAGTACTTC